This T cell receptor beta chain is drawn from a study of long-term antiretroviral therapy in people with HIV. They ran version v3.0 of the immunoSEQ assay at survey level. Only in-frame clones appear in the TCRdb table, and some are missing; sequencing was by immunoSEQ multiplex PCR. In the table there are under 30,000 clones, 90% to 95% of which are singletons. Overall study results and limits: Controls had broader CDR3 length ranges than HIV repertoires did.

With respect to this clone: No antigen is known for it.

The CDR3 loop spans 13 amino acids. Deletions cut 7 bases from V and 0 bases from J, with 10 bases between. Germline V gene sequence: CDR1 SNHLY, CDR2 FYNNEI. The sequencing used unsorted PBMCs, collected approximately 7.1 years after starting antiretroviral therapy. The clonotype originates from a man aged 50 to 60 with HIV. The rearrangement links TRBV2 to TRBJ2-7; D is perhaps TRBD1 or TRBD2 (6 bases each). DNA of the CDR3: TGTGCCAGCAAAGGGGGGCACTCCTACGAGCAGTACTTC. Translation: CASKGGHSYEQYF.